These 8 T cell receptor beta chains originate from one sample sequenced in a study of early T cells in non-severe SARS-CoV-2 infection. One entry per CDR3 protein, called by TCRdb with MiXCR from the 5' RACE reads. This sample yields fewer than 30,000 distinct CDR3 sequences, of which 4.3% are seen a single time; 15% to 19% belongs to the top ten. Sequenced: whole blood. These TCRs come from an adult who was a healthcare worker with PCR-confirmed SARS-CoV-2 infection or an uninfected control (not recorded which).

This clonotype was detected many times. The chain recombines TRBV20-1 with TRBJ2-1, with unresolved D. The germline V and J ends were trimmed by 0 bases and 6 bases, with 12 bases remaining between them. The length of the CDR3 is 14 residues. The V gene's germline CDR1 is DFQATT and CDR2 SNEGSKA (reference sequence). The CDR3 spells CSARDKYSRNEQFF. The CDR3 DNA is TGCAGTGCTAGAGATAAATACAGTCGCAATGAGCAGTTCTTC.

This clonotype was observed many times. The J gene is TRBJ2-3, the V gene TRBV7-3; TRBD1 matches 7 bases. This CDR3 contains 20 residues. J was trimmed by 5 bases and V by 0 bases; bases with no gene match: 20. The germline CDR1 and CDR2 sequences are SGHTA and FQGTGA. CDR3 sequence (DNA): TGTGCCAGCAGCTTAACGGGAGTTCTAGTGACAGGGTATATGAAAGATACGCAGTATTTT. Translation gives CASSLTGVLVTGYMKDTQYF.

This clonotype was counted between two and nine times. The chain is built from TRBV30 and TRBJ2-2; weak D call: TRBD2 (6 bases). CDR1 is GTSNPN, CDR2 SVGIG, per germline (reference sequence). This CDR3 region has 12 residues. V was trimmed by 2 bases and J by 6 bases, leaving 7 bases between them. For the CDR3, the DNA is TGTGCCTGGAGTTCGGGAGCCGGGGAGCTGTTTTTT. This gives the protein CAWSSGAGELFF. Full variable domain (rest looked up from reference TRBV30 and TRBJ2-2): SQTIHQWPATLVQPVGSPLSLECTVEGTSNPNLYWYRQAAGRGLQLLFYSVGIGQISSEVPQNLSASRPQDRQFILSSKKLLLSDSGFYLCAWSSGAGELFFGEGSRLTVL.

In its sample, this clonotype was seen many times. The V call is TRBV7-2, the J call TRBJ2-1, with D possibly TRBD2 on 6 matching bases. The CDR3 consists of 14 residues. The ends were cut back, 2 bases at V and 6 bases at J, with 11 bases in the middle. CDR1 is SGHTA and CDR2 is FQGNSA in the germline V gene. CDR3 coding DNA: TGTGCCAGCAGCTTACTGACTAGAGGCAATGAGCAGTTCTTC. Its translation: CASSLLTRGNEQFF.

This clonotype is labeled as medium-sized (0.01 to 0.1%). This chain uses TRBV18 with TRBJ1-5; tentatively, D is TRBD1 (5 bases). V lost 3 bases to trimming and J lost 3 bases, with 18 bases between them. Germline assignment: CDR1 KGHSH and CDR2 LQKENI. The CDR3 extends over 17 amino acids. This chain's CDR3 is CASSPKQAMWDNQPQHF. The CDR3 region has the DNA TGTGCCAGCTCACCGAAACAGGCTATGTGGGACAATCAGCCCCAGCATTTT.

This clonotype came up many times. This chain connects TRBV6-5 to TRBJ2-3, with TRBD2 matching 11 bases. V lost 6 bases and J lost 2; bases outside the gene matches: 10. There are 17 residues in the CDR3. In germline, CDR1 is MNHEY, CDR2 SVGAGI. CDR3 sequence (DNA): TGTGCCAGCAGCCCACAAGGGACTAGCGGTCCCACAGATACGCAGTATTTT. As protein: CASSPQGTSGPTDTQYF.

This clonotype was seen at least ten times. V and J are TRBV29-1 and TRBJ1-1; D remains unclear. This CDR3 contains 13 residues. Germline V gene lookup returns CDR1 SQVTM and CDR2 ANQGSEA. V was shortened by 6 bases and J by 3 bases, with 14 bases between the two germline ends. The chain's CDR3 is CSVAEAWDTEAFF. In nucleotides, the CDR3 is TGCAGCGTCGCAGAAGCCTGGGACACTGAAGCTTTCTTT.

Regarding this clonotype: This may stem from a read error, because a much larger clone lies one nucleotide away. CDR3 loop: CASSIGGDSYNEQFF. The CDR3 nucleotides read TGTGCCAGCAGCATCGGGGGGGACTCCTACAATGAGCAGTTCTTC. This chain links TRBV9 with TRBJ2-1; TRBD2 matches 8 bases. The CDR3 length is 15 residues. Germline V gene sequence: CDR1 SGDLS, CDR2 YYNGEE. The junction had 3 bases not matched to a gene; V was cut back by 4 bases and J by 0 bases.